A single sample gave rise to the 16 T cell receptor beta chains below, sequenced in a study of neurological immune-mediated disorders. TCRdb used MiXCR to reprocess the 5' RACE reads, holding one entry per CDR3 protein. The sample carries about 46,000 distinct CDR3 sequences, approximately 4.5% recorded once. The sequencing sample was made of PBMCs. The receptors here all came from a woman in her fifties or sixties with multiple sclerosis.

This clonotype was counted ten times or more. The rearrangement links TRBV4-2 to TRBJ1-5; no reliable D call. Germline CDR1 and CDR2: LGHNA and YNFKEQ. The CDR3 has 15 residues. V lost 3 bases, J lost 0 bases, and 9 bases lay in between. CDR3 protein: CASSHGRRSNQPQHF. DNA of the CDR3: TGTGCCAGCAGCCATGGACGGCGTAGCAATCAGCCCCAGCATTTT.

This clonotype has a single count. The J gene is TRBJ1-5, the V gene TRBV12-3 or TRBV12-4; 11 nucleotides align to TRBD1. The CDR3 is made up of 14 amino acids. With 8 bases clipped from V and 5 bases from J, the junction kept 5 bases outside the gene matches. The CDR3 region is CASLDRGLDQPQHF. The DNA of the CDR3 is TGTGCCAGCCTGGACAGGGGGCTCGATCAGCCCCAGCATTTT.

This clonotype was detected ten times or more. This chain links TRBV11-3 with TRBJ2-1; 7 nucleotides align to TRBD2. The CDR3 consists of 13 residues. V trimming: 5 bases; J trimming: 8 bases; junction bases outside the gene matches: 6. CDR1 and CDR2 from the germline V gene are SGHNT and YENEEA. CDR3 loop: CASSRTSRDEQFF. DNA of the CDR3: TGTGCCAGCAGCCGGACTAGTAGGGATGAGCAGTTCTTC.

This clonotype was recorded many times. The rearrangement joins TRBV3-1 to TRBJ2-7; 13 bases agree with TRBD2. Germline assignment: CDR1 LGHDT and CDR2 YNNKEL (reference sequence). Germline trimming cut 10 bases from V and 3 bases from J; bases unmatched to any gene: 21. The CDR3 contains 19 residues. CDR3 sequence reads: CANKGKAGTSGNNCYEQYV. The CDR3 region has the DNA TGTGCCAACAAGGGGAAAGCCGGGACTAGCGGGAATAATTGCTACGAGCAGTACGTC.

This clonotype occurred many times. This chain connects TRBV4-2 to TRBJ2-3, with 8 bases identical to TRBD2. Losses at the gene ends were 4 bases for V and 6 bases for J; bases not matched to a gene: 12. The germline CDR1 and CDR2 sequences are LGHNA and YNFKEQ. The CDR3 runs 16 residues. Here the CDR3 reads CASSPTSDYGWDTQYF. In nucleotides, the CDR3 is TGTGCCAGCAGCCCGACTAGCGACTATGGTTGGGATACGCAGTATTTT.

This clonotype turned up a few times. The chain couples TRBV5-1 to TRBJ2-5; a possible D gene is TRBD1 (5 bases). The V gene's germline CDR1 is SGHRS and CDR2 YFSETQ. The V end lost 0 bases, the J end lost 1 base, and 16 bases lay between the germline ends. The CDR3 totals 17 residues. CDR3 bases: TGCGCCAGCAGCTTGGTTGGTAGGGGAACCTCCCAAGAGACCCAGTACTTC. It specifies CASSLVGRGTSQETQYF.

Concerning this clonotype itself: One junction end does not reproduce the germline sequence, and a read error may be involved. The V and J genes are TRBV7-2 and TRBJ1-5, with D unclear. Germline values: CDR1 SGHTA, CDR2 FQGNSA. CDR3 length equals 15 residues. CDR3 sequence reads: CASSLGVGGGQPQNF. Here the CDR3 DNA reads TGTGCCAGCAGCTTAGGAGTAGGTGGAGGTCAGCCCCAGAATTTT.

Many counts were recorded for this clonotype. The chain carries TRBV20-1 and TRBJ2-7; D gene unclear. V was shortened by 4 bases and J by 0 bases, with 4 bases between the two germline ends. The CDR3 is 11 amino acids. Germline V gene sequence: CDR1 DFQATT, CDR2 SNEGSKA (reference sequence). The CDR3 is CSATNSYEQYF. The CDR3 DNA sequence: TGCAGTGCTACCAACTCCTACGAGCAGTACTTC.

In its sample, this clonotype was seen many times. The CDR3 nucleotides are TGCGCCAGCAGCTTTGAGGGGGATTCACCCCTCCACTTT. Its translation: CASSFEGDSPLHF. The genes are TRBV5-1 and TRBJ1-6; possibly TRBD1 for D (6 bases). The V gene lost 2 bases and the J gene lost 8 bases, with 8 bases spanning the gap. Germline CDR1 reads SGHRS; CDR2 reads YFSETQ. The CDR3 is 13 amino acids.

To note about this clonotype: This CDR3 fails to terminate in the conserved phenylalanine or tryptophan, so it likely reflects a read error. In DNA, the CDR3 is TGCAGTGCTTCCGGGACAGGGGGCTCCTACGAGCAGTACAAC. Translating gives CSASGTGGSYEQYN. The V call is TRBV20-1, the J call TRBJ2-7; 11 nucleotides align to TRBD1. Per germline, CDR1 DFQATT and CDR2 SNEGSKA (reference sequence). V lost 5 bases to trimming and J lost 0 bases; unmatched junction nucleotides: 3. CDR3 length equals 14 residues.

This clonotype was seen many times. The chain uses TRBV9 and TRBJ1-1; perhaps TRBD1 as D (5 bases). The V and J ends lost 2 bases and 5 bases respectively, with 7 bases between them. The CDR3 extends over 12 amino acids. Germline values: CDR1 SGDLS, CDR2 YYNGEE. The CDR3 DNA follows: TGTGCCAGCAGCGTTGGGGGAACTGAAGCTTTCTTT. Its translation is CASSVGGTEAFF.

This clonotype turned up a few times. V gene TRBV12-3 or TRBV12-4 combines with J gene TRBJ2-5; TRBD1 aligns across 9 bases. V lost 5 bases, J lost 1 base, and 2 bases stayed unmatched. CDR3 length: 14 residues. CDR3 bases: TGTGCCAGCAGTGGACAGGGGTCCCAAGAGACCCAGTACTTC. Translation gives CASSGQGSQETQYF.

Ten or more counts support this clonotype. The rearrangement joins TRBV7-2 to TRBJ2-5; TRBD2 agrees at 7 bases. The J segment lost 5 bases and the V segment lost 0 bases, leaving 9 bases of the junction unmatched. CDR3 length: 16 amino acids. In germline, CDR1 is SGHTA, CDR2 FQGNSA. The CDR3 region is CASSLALAEGSETQYF. As DNA, the CDR3 is TGTGCCAGCAGCTTAGCCCTAGCGGAGGGGAGCGAGACCCAGTACTTC.

The table lists this clonotype with a few counts. The chain couples TRBV9 to TRBJ2-3; D not certain. The V end was cut by 2 bases, the J end by 6 bases, with 13 bases between. Germline V gene sequence: CDR1 SGDLS, CDR2 YYNGEE. This CDR3 comprises 14 residues. CDR3 sequence reads: CASSVHFERDTQYF. Here the CDR3 DNA reads TGTGCCAGCAGCGTCCACTTTGAGAGGGATACGCAGTATTTT.

This clonotype was recorded many times. This chain connects TRBV7-3 to TRBJ2-2; 7 bases fit TRBD1. CDR1 SGHTA and CDR2 FQGTGA come from the germline V gene. Trimming removed 3 bases from V and 7 bases from J; junction bases left unmatched: 11. This CDR3 region has 16 residues. Here the CDR3 DNA reads TGTGCCAGCAGCTTGGGGCCTATAGGGGGCTTCGGGGAGCTGTTTTTT. Translating it yields CASSLGPIGGFGELFF.

This clonotype was seen at least ten times. The J gene is TRBJ2-1, the V gene TRBV20-1; TRBD2 is a possible D gene (6 bases). The germline CDR1 and CDR2 sequences are DFQATT and SNEGSKA (reference sequence). The CDR3 contains 13 residues. V shed 6 bases and J shed 8 bases, with 17 bases lying between them. CDR3 bases: TGCAGTGCCGGGGCGGGGTCTAATGATGAGCAGTTCTTC. Protein sequence: CSAGAGSNDEQFF.